A selection of T cell receptor beta chains follows, all from one sample in a study of PD-L1 blockade in urothelial cancer. This table comes from immunoSEQ multiplex PCR, and its TCRdb copy is limited to in-frame clones, with some not included. The data show tens of thousands of clones, less than 95% seen once. The specimen comprised PBMCs, sampled around atezolizumab (anti-PD-L1) treatment. The receptors here all came from a man aged 65-85 years with urothelial cancer. Both conserved end residues are part of each CDR3. Fields, in order: clone size, J gene, V gene, D gene, CDR3 protein, CDR3 DNA. D genes are given only for firm matches. Size values are once, few and many counts, or a class for expanded clones, and some rows have none.

clone_size: NA; j_call: TRBJ2-1; v_call: TRBV4-2; d_call: NA; cdr3_aa: CASSPLLGLIHNEQFF; cdr3_nt: TGTGCCAGCAGCCCCCTTTTGGGCCTTATTCACAATGAGCAGTTCTTC
clone_size: NA; j_call: TRBJ1-3; v_call: TRBV7-9; d_call: TRBD1; cdr3_aa: CASSLRQGSSGNTIYF; cdr3_nt: TGTGCCAGCAGCTTACGACAGGGTTCCTCTGGAAACACCATATATTTT
clone_size: few; j_call: TRBJ1-1; v_call: TRBV30; d_call: TRBD1; cdr3_aa: CAWAGGTEAFF; cdr3_nt: TGTGCCTGGGCAGGGGGCACTGAAGCTTTCTTT
clone_size: NA; j_call: TRBJ2-1; v_call: TRBV7-9; d_call: NA; cdr3_aa: CAIRFSYNEQFF; cdr3_nt: TGTGCCATCCGGTTCTCCTACAATGAGCAGTTCTTC
clone_size: NA; j_call: TRBJ2-5; v_call: TRBV6-1; d_call: TRBD2; cdr3_aa: CASSATSGSLTQYF; cdr3_nt: TGTGCCAGCAGTGCAACTAGCGGGTCCCTGACCCAGTACTTC
clone_size: NA; j_call: TRBJ2-1; v_call: TRBV27; d_call: TRBD2; cdr3_aa: CASSPSGGSSYNEQFF; cdr3_nt: TGTGCCAGCAGCCCTAGCGGGGGGAGCTCCTACAATGAGCAGTTCTTC
clone_size: NA; j_call: TRBJ1-2; v_call: TRBV7-6; d_call: NA; cdr3_aa: CASSLDLSGYTF; cdr3_nt: TGTGCCAGCAGCTTAGACCTAAGTGGCTACACCTTC
clone_size: NA; j_call: TRBJ2-1; v_call: TRBV5-1; d_call: NA; cdr3_aa: CASKDSLYNEQFF; cdr3_nt: TGCGCCAGCAAGGACAGTCTGTACAATGAGCAGTTCTTC
clone_size: NA; j_call: TRBJ1-3; v_call: TRBV28; d_call: NA; cdr3_aa: CASESTRQYPTGNTIYF; cdr3_nt: TGTGCCAGCGAATCGACAAGACAGTATCCCACTGGAAACACCATATATTTT
clone_size: once; j_call: TRBJ1-1; v_call: TRBV19; d_call: TRBD1; cdr3_aa: CASSTDRGGGAFF; cdr3_nt: TGTGCCAGTAGTACGGACAGGGGAGGTGGTGCTTTCTTT
clone_size: NA; j_call: TRBJ2-7; v_call: TRBV6-6; d_call: TRBD1; cdr3_aa: CASLDRAYEQYF; cdr3_nt: TGTGCCAGCCTGGACAGGGCCTACGAGCAGTACTTC
clone_size: NA; j_call: TRBJ2-3; v_call: TRBV6-1; d_call: TRBD2; cdr3_aa: CASKTSGSTDTQYF; cdr3_nt: TGTGCCAGCAAGACTAGCGGGAGCACAGATACGCAGTATTTT
clone_size: NA; j_call: TRBJ2-2; v_call: TRBV7-9; d_call: TRBD2; cdr3_aa: CASSFVLGTARGAGELFF; cdr3_nt: TGTGCCAGCAGCTTTGTTCTCGGGACGGCGCGGGGGGCCGGGGAGCTGTTTTTT
clone_size: once; j_call: TRBJ2-1; v_call: TRBV7-7; d_call: NA; cdr3_aa: CASSLEEGRYNEQFF; cdr3_nt: TGTGCCAGCAGCTTAGAAGAGGGGAGGTACAATGAGCAGTTCTTC
clone_size: NA; j_call: TRBJ2-7; v_call: TRBV6-1; d_call: TRBD1; cdr3_aa: CASSVTDRDEQYF; cdr3_nt: TGTGCCAGCAGTGTTACGGACAGGGACGAGCAGTACTTC
clone_size: NA; j_call: TRBJ2-3; v_call: TRBV7-3; d_call: TRBD2; cdr3_aa: CASSLVVGGDTQYF; cdr3_nt: TGTGCCAGCAGCTTAGTTGTCGGGGGGGATACGCAGTATTTT
clone_size: NA; j_call: TRBJ2-6; v_call: TRBV6-6; d_call: NA; cdr3_aa: CASSGTGANVLTF; cdr3_nt: TGTGCCAGCTCGGGGACTGGGGCCAACGTCCTGACTTTC
clone_size: NA; j_call: TRBJ1-1; v_call: TRBV18; d_call: TRBD1; cdr3_aa: CASSLNRGSDTEAFF; cdr3_nt: TGTGCCAGCTCACTCAACAGGGGATCGGACACTGAAGCTTTCTTT
clone_size: NA; j_call: TRBJ2-1; v_call: TRBV11-3; d_call: TRBD2; cdr3_aa: CASSRTQAGGGEQFF; cdr3_nt: TGTGCCAGCAGCCGTACTCAAGCGGGAGGAGGTGAGCAGTTCTTC
clone_size: NA; j_call: TRBJ2-2; v_call: TRBV2; d_call: TRBD2; cdr3_aa: CASSEASPLGLAGVRGELFF; cdr3_nt: TGTGCCAGCAGTGAAGCCTCCCCTTTGGGACTAGCGGGAGTCCGCGGGGAGCTGTTTTTT
clone_size: NA; j_call: TRBJ1-2; v_call: TRBV6-5; d_call: TRBD1; cdr3_aa: CASRQQGAGAEGYTF; cdr3_nt: TGTGCCAGCAGACAGCAGGGGGCTGGAGCTGAAGGCTACACCTTC
clone_size: once; j_call: TRBJ2-1; v_call: TRBV14; d_call: TRBD2; cdr3_aa: CASSQDFSGTSGRIGSYNEQFF; cdr3_nt: TGTGCCAGCAGCCAAGATTTCTCCGGGACTAGCGGGAGGATAGGCTCCTACAATGAGCAGTTCTTC